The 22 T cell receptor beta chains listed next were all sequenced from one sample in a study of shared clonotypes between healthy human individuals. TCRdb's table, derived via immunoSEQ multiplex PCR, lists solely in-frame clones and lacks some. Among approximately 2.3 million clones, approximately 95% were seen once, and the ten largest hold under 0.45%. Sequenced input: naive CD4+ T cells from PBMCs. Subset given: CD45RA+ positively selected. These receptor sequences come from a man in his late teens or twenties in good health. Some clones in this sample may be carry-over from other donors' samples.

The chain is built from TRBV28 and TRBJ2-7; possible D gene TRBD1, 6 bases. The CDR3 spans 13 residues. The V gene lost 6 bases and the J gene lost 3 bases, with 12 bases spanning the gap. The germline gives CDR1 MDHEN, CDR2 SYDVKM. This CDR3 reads CASSRQVGYEQYF. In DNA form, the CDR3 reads TGTGCCAGCAGCCGACAGGTTGGCTACGAGCAGTACTTC.

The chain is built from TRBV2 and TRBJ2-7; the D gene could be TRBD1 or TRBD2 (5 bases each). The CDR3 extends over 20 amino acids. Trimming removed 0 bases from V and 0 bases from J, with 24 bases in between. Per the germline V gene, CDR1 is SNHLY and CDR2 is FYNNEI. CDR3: CASSEALGARGSHNSYEQYF. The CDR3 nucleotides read TGTGCCAGCAGTGAAGCCCTTGGCGCCCGGGGCAGCCATAACTCCTACGAGCAGTACTTC.

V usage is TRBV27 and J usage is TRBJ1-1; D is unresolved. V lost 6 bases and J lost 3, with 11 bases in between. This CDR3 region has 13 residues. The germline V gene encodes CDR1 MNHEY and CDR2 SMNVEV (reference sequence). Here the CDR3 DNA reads TGTGCCAGCAGGCCTCCCGGGGACACTGAAGCTTTCTTT. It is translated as CASRPPGDTEAFF.

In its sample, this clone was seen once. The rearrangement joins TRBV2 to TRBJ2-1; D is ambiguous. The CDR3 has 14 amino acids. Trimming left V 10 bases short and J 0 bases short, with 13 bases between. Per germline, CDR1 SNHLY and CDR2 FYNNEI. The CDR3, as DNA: TGTGCCACCCAATCCTGGGGCTCCTACAATGAGCAGTTCTTC. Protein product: CATQSWGSYNEQFF.

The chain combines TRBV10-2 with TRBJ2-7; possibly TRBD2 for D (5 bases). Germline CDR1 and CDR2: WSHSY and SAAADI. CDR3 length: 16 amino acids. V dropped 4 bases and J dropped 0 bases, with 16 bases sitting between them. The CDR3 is CASSGPERAGSYEQYF. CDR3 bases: TGCGCCAGCAGTGGACCCGAGAGGGCGGGCTCCTACGAGCAGTACTTC.

This chain's CDR3 is CASSESRAANTEAFF. The CDR3 nucleotides read TGTGCCAGCAGTGAATCACGGGCGGCGAACACTGAAGCTTTCTTT. V and J are TRBV2 and TRBJ1-1; D not certain. Germline V gives CDR1 SNHLY, CDR2 FYNNEI. The CDR3 extends over 15 amino acids. V shed 2 bases and J shed 1 base, with 11 bases lying between them.

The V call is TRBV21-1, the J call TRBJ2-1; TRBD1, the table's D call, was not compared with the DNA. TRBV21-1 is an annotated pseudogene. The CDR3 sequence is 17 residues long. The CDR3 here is CASSKRARDSDYNEQFF. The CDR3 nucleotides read TGTGCCAGCAGCAAAAGGGCCCGGGACAGTGATTACAATGAGCAGTTCTTC.

The CDR3 DNA reads TGTGCCAGCAGCCTACCCGGGGGACAGGGAGCTTATGGCTACACCTTC. It translates to CASSLPGGQGAYGYTF. The chain is built from TRBV5-4 and TRBJ1-2; 9 nucleotides align to TRBD1. Germline V CDR1 and CDR2: SGHNT, YYREEE (reference sequence). There are 16 residues in the CDR3. With 4 bases clipped from V and 5 bases from J, the junction kept 12 bases outside the gene matches.

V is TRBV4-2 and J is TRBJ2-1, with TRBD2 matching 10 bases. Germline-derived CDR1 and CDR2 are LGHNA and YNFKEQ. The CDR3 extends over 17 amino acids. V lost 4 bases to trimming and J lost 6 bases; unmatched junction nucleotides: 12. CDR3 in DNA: TGTGCCAGCAGCCTTGGTTTAGCGGGAGGCCAGCGCAATGAGCAGTTCTTC. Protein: CASSLGLAGGQRNEQFF.

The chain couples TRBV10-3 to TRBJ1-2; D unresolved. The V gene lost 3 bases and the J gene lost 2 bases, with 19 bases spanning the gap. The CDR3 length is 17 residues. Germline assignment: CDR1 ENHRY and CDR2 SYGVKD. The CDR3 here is CAISDSTFGKANYGYTF. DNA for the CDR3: TGTGCCATCAGTGATTCTACCTTCGGCAAGGCGAACTATGGCTACACCTTC.

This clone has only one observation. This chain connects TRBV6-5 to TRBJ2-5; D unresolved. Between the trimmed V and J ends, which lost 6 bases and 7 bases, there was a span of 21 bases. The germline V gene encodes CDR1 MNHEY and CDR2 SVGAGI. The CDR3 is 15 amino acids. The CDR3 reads CASRGGLPIGSTQYF. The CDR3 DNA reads TGTGCCAGCAGGGGTGGGCTACCCATTGGGTCGACCCAGTACTTC.

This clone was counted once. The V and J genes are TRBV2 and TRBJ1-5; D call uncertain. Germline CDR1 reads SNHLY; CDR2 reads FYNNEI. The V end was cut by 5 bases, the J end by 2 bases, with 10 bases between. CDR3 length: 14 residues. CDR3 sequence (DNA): TGTGCCAGCAGTTTGGCCCATGGCAATCAGCCCCAGCATTTT. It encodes CASSLAHGNQPQHF.

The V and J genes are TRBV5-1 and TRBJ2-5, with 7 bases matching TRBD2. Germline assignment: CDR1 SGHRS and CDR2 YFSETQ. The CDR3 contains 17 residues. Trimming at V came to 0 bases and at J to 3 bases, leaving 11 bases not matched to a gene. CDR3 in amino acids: CASSLVLGGPPEETQYF. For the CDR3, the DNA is TGCGCCAGCAGCTTGGTTCTGGGAGGGCCGCCAGAAGAGACCCAGTACTTC.

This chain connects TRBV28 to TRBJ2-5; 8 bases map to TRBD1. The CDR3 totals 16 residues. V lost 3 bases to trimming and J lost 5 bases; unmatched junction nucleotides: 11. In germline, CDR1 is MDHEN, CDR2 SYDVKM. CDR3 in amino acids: CASSFRSGRGLETQYF. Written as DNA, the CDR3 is TGTGCCAGCAGTTTCCGATCGGGCAGGGGGCTTGAGACCCAGTACTTC.

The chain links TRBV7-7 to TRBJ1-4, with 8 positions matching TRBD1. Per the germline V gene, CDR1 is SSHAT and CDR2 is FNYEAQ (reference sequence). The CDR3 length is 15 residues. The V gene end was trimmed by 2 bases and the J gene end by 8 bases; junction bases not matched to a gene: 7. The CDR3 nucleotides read TGTGCCAGCAGCTTAACACAGGGGGAGGAGGAAAAACTGTTTTTT. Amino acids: CASSLTQGEEEKLFF.

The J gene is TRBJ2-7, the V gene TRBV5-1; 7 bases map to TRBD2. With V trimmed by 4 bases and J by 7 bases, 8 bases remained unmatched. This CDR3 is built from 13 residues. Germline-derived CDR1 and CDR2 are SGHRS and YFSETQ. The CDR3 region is CASSRLTAGEQYF. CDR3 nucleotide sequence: TGCGCCAGCAGCCGTCTTACAGCGGGGGAGCAGTACTTC.

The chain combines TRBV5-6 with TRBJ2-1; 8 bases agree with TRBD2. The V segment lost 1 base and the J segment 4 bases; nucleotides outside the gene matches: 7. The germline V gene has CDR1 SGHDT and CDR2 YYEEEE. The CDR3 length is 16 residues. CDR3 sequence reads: CASSLNRAGVYNEQFF. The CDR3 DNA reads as TGTGCCAGCAGCTTGAATCGAGCGGGGGTATACAATGAGCAGTTCTTC. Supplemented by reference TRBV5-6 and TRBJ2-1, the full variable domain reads DAGVTQSPTHLIKTRGQQVTLRCSPKSGHDTVSWYQQALGQGPQFIFQYYEEEERQRGNFPDRFSGHQFPNYSSELNVNALLLGDSALYLCASSLNRAGVYNEQFFGPGTRLTVL.

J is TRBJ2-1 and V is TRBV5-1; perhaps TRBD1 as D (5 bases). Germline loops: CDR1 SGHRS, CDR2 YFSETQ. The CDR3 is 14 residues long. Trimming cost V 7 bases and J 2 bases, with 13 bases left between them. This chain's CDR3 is CASGKGAAYNEQFF. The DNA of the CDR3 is TGCGCCAGCGGGAAAGGGGCGGCCTACAATGAGCAGTTCTTC.

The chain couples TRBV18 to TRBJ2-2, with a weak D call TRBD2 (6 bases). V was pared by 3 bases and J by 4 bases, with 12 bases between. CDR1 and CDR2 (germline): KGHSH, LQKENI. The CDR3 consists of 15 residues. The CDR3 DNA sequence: TGTGCCAGCTCACCGAGCGGGCGGGTCACCGGGGAGCTGTTTTTT. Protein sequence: CASSPSGRVTGELFF. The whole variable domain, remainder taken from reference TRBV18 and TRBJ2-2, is NAGVMQNPRHLVRRRGQEARLRCSPMKGHSHVYWYRQLPEEGLKFMVYLQKENIIDESGMPKERFSAEFPKEGPSILRIQQVVRGDSAAYFCASSPSGRVTGELFFGEGSRLTVL.

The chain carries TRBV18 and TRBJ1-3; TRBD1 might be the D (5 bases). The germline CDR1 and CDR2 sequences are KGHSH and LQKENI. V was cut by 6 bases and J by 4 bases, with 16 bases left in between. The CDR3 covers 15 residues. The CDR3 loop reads CASSPSRDYGNTIYF. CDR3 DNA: TGTGCCAGCTCGCCTTCAAGGGACTACGGAAACACCATATATTTT.

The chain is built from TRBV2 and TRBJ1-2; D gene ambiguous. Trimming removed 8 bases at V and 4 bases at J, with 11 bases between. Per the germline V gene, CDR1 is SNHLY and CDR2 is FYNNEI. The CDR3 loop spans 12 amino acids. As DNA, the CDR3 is TGTGCCAGCGGAAAGGAGACCTATGGCTACACCTTC. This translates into CASGKETYGYTF.

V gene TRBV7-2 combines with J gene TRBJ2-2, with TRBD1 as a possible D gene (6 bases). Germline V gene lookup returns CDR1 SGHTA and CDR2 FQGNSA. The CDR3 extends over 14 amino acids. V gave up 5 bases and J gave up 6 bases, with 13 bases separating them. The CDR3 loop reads CASSPTRQAGELFF. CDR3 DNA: TGTGCCAGCAGCCCCACCCGACAGGCCGGGGAGCTGTTTTTT. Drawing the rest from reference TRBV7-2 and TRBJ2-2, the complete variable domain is GAGVSQSPSNKVTEKGKDVELRCDPISGHTALYWYRQSLGQGLEFLIYFQGNSAPDKSGLPSDRFSAERTGGSVSTLTIQRTQQEDSAVYLCASSPTRQAGELFFGEGSRLTVL.